This T cell receptor beta chain originates from a study of blood T cell repertoires in COVID-19. Overall study: Samples of COVID-19 (acute and convalescent) were obtained from the United States, Italy and Spain. Nucleic acid was either cDNA or gDNA, and it came from T cells, B-cell-depleted T cells, or PBMCs.

Per the authors' pipeline: It was from reference gene primer amplification that nucleated cell counts were estimated. Measured with immunoSEQ multiplex PCR; TCRdb has only the in-frame clones, and not every one. The V and J calls and clone size were taken over from that table, and D and trimming were inferred from the DNA. Of about 220,000 clones detected, 87% appear once; the ten largest clones hold roughly 2%. The CDR3 spans 14 residues. The germline V gene has CDR1 SGHRS and CDR2 YFSETQ. Trimming removed 4 bases from V and 7 bases from J; junction bases left unmatched: 3. The receptor's source is a man aged 35-49 years with active or convalescent COVID-19. Specimen: peripheral blood. The V and J genes are TRBV5-1 and TRBJ1-4, with TRBD1 matching over 11 bases. The CDR3 spells CASSGGTGGEKLFF. The CDR3 DNA follows: TGCGCCAGCAGCGGTGGGACAGGGGGTGAAAAACTGTTTTTT.